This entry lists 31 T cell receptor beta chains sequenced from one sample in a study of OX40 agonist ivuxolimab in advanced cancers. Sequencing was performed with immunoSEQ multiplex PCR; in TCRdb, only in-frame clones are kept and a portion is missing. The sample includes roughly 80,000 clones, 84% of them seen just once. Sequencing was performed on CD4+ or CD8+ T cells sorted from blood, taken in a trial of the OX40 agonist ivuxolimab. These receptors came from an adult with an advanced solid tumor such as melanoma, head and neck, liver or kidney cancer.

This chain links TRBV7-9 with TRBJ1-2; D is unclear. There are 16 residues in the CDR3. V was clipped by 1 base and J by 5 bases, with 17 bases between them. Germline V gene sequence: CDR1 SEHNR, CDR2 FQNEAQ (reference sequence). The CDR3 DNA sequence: TGTGCCAGCAGCTTAGGCGCAGGACCGCGCTTTTATGGCTACACCTTC. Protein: CASSLGAGPRFYGYTF.

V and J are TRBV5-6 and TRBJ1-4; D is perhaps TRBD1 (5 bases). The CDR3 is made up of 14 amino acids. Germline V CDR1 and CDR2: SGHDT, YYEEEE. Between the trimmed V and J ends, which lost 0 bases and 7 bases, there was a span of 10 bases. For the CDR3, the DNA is TGTGCCAGCAGCTTGGAGGGACTAGGTGAAAAACTGTTTTTT. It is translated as CASSLEGLGEKLFF.

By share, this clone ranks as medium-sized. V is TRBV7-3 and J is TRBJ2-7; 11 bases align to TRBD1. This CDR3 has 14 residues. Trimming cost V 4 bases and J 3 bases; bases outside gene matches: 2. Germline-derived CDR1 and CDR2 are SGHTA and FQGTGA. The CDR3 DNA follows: TGTGCCAGCAGCTCCGGGACAGGGGGCTACGAGCAGTACTTC. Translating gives CASSSGTGGYEQYF. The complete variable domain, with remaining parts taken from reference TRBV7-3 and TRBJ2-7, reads GAGVSQTPSNKVTEKGKYVELRCDPISGHTALYWYRQSLGQGPEFLIYFQGTGAADDSGLPNDRFFAVRPEGSVSTLKIQRTERGDSAVYLCASSSGTGGYEQYFGPGTRLTVT.

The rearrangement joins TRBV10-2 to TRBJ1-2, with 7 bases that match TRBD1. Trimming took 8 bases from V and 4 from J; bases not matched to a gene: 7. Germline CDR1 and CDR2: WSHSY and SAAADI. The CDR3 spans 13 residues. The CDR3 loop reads CASGDRVRYGYTF. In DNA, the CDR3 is TGCGCCAGCGGAGACAGGGTCCGCTATGGCTACACCTTC.

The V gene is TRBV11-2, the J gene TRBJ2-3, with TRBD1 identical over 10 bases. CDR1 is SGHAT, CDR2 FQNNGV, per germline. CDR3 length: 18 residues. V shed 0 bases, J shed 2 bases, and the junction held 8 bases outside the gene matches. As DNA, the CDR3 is TGTGCCAGCAGCTTAGAAAGGGCCGGGACAGGGGCCACAGATACGCAGTATTTT. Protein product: CASSLERAGTGATDTQYF.

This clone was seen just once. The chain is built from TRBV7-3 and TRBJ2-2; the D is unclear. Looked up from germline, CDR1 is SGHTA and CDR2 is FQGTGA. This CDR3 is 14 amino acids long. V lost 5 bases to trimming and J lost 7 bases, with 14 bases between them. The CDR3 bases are TGTGCCAGCAGCCTTTCTTCGGGTGGCGGGGAGCTGTTTTTT. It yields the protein CASSLSSGGGELFF.

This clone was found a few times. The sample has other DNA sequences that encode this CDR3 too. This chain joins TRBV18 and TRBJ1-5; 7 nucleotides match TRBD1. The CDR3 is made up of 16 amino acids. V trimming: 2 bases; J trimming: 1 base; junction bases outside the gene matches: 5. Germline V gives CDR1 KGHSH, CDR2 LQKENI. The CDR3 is CASSPDRADSNQPQHF. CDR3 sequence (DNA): TGTGCCAGCTCACCAGACAGGGCGGACAGCAATCAGCCCCAGCATTTT.

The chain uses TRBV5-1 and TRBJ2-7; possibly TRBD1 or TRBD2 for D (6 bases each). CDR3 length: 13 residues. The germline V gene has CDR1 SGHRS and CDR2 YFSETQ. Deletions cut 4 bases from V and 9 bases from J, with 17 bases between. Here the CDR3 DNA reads TGCGCCAGCAGCCCGGGGGCAGCTTTGATGCAGTACTTC. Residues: CASSPGAALMQYF.

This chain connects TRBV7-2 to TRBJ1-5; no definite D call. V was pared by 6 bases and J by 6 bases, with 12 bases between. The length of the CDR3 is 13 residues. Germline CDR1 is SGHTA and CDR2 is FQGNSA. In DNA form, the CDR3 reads TGTGCCAGCAGTCTAGCCCCTTTTCAGCCCCAGCATTTT. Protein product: CASSLAPFQPQHF.

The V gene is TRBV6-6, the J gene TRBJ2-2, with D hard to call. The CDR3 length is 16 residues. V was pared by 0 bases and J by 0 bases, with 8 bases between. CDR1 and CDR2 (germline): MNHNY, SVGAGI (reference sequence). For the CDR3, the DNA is TGTGCCAGCAGTTACTCGATGGCTGCGAACACCGGGGAGCTGTTTTTT. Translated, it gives CASSYSMAANTGELFF.

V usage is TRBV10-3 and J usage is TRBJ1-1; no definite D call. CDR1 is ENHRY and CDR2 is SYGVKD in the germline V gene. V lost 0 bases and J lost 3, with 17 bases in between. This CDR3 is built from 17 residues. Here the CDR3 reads CAISESLVHGEDTEAFF. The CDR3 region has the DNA TGTGCCATCAGTGAGTCGCTGGTCCATGGGGAGGACACTGAAGCTTTCTTT.

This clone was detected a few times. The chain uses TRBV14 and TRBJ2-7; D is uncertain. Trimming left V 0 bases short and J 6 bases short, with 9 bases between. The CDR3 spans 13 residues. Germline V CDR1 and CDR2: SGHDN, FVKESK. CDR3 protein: CASSQDFMSEQYF. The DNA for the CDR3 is TGTGCCAGCAGCCAAGATTTTATGAGCGAGCAGTACTTC.

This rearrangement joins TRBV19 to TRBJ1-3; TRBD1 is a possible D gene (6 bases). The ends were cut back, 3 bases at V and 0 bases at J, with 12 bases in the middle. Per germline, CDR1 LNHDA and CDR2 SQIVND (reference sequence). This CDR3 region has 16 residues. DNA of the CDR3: TGTGCCAGTAGTATCCAAGGGGGATACTCTGGAAACACCATATATTTT. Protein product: CASSIQGGYSGNTIYF.

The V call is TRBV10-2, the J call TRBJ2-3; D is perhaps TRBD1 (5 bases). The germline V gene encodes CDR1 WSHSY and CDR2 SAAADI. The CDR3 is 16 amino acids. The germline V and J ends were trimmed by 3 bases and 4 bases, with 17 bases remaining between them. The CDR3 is CASSDPSRARADTQYF. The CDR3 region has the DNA TGCGCCAGCAGTGACCCGTCCCGGGCCAGGGCAGATACGCAGTATTTT.

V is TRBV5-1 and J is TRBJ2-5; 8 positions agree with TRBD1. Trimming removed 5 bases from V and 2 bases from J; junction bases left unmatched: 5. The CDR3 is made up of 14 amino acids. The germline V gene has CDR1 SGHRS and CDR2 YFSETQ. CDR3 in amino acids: CASSPGTGQETQYF. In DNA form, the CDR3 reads TGCGCCAGCAGTCCCGGGACAGGACAAGAGACCCAGTACTTC.

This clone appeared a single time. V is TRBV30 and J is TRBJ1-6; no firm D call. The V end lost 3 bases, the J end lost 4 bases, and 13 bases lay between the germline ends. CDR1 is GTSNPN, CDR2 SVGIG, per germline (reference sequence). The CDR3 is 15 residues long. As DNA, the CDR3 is TGTGCCTGGAGAATCCAGGCAGTGTATAATTCACCCCTCCACTTT. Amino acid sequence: CAWRIQAVYNSPLHF.

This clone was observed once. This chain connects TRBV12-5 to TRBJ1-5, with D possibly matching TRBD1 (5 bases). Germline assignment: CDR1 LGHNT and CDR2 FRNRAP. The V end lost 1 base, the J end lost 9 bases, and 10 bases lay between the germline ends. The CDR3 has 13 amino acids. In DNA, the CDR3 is TGTGCTAGTGGTTTGGGGGGGGTTTCGCCCCAGCATTTT. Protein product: CASGLGGVSPQHF.

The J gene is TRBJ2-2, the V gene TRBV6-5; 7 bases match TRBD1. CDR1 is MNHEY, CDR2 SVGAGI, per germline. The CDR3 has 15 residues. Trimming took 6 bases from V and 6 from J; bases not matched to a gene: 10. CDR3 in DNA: TGTGCCAGCAGATCACTACCGACAGGGCCCGGGGAGCTGTTTTTT. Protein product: CASRSLPTGPGELFF.

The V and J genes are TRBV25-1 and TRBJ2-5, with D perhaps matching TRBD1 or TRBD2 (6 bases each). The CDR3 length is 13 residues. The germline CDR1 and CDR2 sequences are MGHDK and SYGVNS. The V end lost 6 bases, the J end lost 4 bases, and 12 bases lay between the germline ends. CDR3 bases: TGTGCCAGCAGGGAGGGGGGAAGAGAGACCCAGTACTTC. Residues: CASREGGRETQYF.

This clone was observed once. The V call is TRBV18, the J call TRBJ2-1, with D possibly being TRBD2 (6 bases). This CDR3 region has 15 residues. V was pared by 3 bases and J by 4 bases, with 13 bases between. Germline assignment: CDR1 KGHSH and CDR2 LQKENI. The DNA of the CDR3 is TGTGCCAGCTCACCTGGAGGGATCGGGTACAATGAGCAGTTCTTC. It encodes CASSPGGIGYNEQFF.

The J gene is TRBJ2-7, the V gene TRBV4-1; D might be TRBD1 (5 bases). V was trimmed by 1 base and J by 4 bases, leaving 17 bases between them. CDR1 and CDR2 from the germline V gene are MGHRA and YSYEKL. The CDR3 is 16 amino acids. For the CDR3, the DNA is TGCGCCAGCAGCCAAGGGGTGGGGCTAGAGACTTACGAGCAGTACTTC. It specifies CASSQGVGLETYEQYF.

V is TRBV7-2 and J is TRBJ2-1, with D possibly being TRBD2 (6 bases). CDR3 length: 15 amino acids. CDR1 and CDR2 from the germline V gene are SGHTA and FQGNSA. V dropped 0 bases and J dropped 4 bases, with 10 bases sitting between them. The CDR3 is CASSLAGGTYNEQFF. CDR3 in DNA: TGTGCCAGCAGCTTAGCGGGGGGAACATACAATGAGCAGTTCTTC.

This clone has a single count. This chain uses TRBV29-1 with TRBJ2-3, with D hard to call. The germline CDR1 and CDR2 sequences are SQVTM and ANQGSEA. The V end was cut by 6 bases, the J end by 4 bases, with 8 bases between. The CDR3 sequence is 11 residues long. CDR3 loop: CSVSSSDTQYF. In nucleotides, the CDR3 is TGCAGCGTGAGTAGTTCAGATACGCAGTATTTT.

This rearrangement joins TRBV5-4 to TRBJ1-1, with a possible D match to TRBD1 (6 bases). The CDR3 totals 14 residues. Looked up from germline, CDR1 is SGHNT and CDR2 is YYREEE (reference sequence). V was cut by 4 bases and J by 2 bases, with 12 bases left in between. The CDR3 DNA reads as TGTGCCAGCAGCAAGACAGGCGACAACACTGAAGCTTTCTTT. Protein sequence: CASSKTGDNTEAFF. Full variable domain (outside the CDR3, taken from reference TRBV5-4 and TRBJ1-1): ETGVTQSPTHLIKTRGQQVTLRCSSQSGHNTVSWYQQALGQGPQFIFQYYREEENGRGNFPPRFSGLQFPNYSSELNVNALELDDSALYLCASSKTGDNTEAFFGQGTRLTVV.

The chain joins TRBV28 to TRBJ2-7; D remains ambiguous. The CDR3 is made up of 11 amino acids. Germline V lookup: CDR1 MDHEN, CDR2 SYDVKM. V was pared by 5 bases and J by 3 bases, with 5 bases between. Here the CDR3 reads CASSRDYEQYF. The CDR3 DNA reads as TGTGCCAGCAGTAGGGACTACGAGCAGTACTTC.

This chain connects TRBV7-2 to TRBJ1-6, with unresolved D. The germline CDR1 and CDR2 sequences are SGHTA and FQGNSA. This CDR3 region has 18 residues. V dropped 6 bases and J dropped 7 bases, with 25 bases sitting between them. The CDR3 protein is CASSQHTWARSKNSPLHF. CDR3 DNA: TGTGCCAGCAGTCAACACACCTGGGCTAGGAGTAAAAATTCACCCCTCCACTTT.

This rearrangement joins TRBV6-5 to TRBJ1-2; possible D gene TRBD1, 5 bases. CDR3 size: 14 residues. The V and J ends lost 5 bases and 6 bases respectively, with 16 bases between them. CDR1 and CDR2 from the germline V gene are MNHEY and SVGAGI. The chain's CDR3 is CASSKAQGFHGYTF. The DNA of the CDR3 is TGTGCCAGCAGTAAGGCTCAGGGATTCCATGGCTACACCTTC.

CDR3 protein: CASSLEQGFHEQYF. As DNA, the CDR3 is TGTGCCAGCAGCTTAGAACAGGGGTTCCACGAGCAGTACTTC. The chain combines TRBV7-9 with TRBJ2-7, with TRBD1 matching over 7 bases. This CDR3 is built from 14 residues. With 1 base clipped from V and 5 bases from J, the junction kept 5 bases outside the gene matches. Germline CDR1 SEHNR, CDR2 FQNEAQ (reference sequence).

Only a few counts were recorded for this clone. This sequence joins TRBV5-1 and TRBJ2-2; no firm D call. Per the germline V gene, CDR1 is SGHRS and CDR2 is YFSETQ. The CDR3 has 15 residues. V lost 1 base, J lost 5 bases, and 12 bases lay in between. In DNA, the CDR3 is TGCGCCAGCAGCTTGTCGATGGTTCTTACCGGGGAGCTGTTTTTT. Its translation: CASSLSMVLTGELFF.

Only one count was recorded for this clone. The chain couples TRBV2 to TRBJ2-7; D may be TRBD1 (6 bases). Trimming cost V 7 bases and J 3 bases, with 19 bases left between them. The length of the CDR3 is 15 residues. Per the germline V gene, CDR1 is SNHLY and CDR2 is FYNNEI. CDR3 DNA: TGTGCCAGCACCCTACCCACAGGGTTAGTCTACGAGCAGTACTTC. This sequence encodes CASTLPTGLVYEQYF. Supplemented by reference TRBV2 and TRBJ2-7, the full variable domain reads EPEVTQTPSHQVTQMGQEVILRCVPISNHLYFYWYRQILGQKVEFLVSFYNNEISEKSEIFDDQFSVERPDGSNFTLKIRSTKLEDSAMYFCASTLPTGLVYEQYFGPGTRLTVT.

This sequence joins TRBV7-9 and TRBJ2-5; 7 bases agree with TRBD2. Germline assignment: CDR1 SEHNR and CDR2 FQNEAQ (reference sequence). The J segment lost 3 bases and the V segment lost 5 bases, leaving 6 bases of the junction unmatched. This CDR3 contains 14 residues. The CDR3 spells CASSKQSGEETQYF. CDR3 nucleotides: TGTGCCAGCAGCAAACAGAGCGGGGAAGAGACCCAGTACTTC.